A single sample is the source of the 29 T cell receptor beta chains below, sequenced in a study of PD-1 blockade in classical Hodgkin lymphoma (dated by TCRdb to about 2020). Library construction relied on the immunoSEQ multiplex PCR assay. TCRdb's version of the immuneACCESS table is confined to in-frame rearrangements and falls short of the full clone set. An unresolved V gene accounts for under half of the shortfall where checked; the remainder is of unknown origin. The sample has 90,000 to 130,000 clones on record, 89% of them singletons. The ten largest clones capture approximately 20% of the sample. Reading the label with the study, this specimen's time point is: cycle 2 day 1 (C2D1) of nivolumab. Every trial patient had relapsed following autologous stem cell transplantation, and prior brentuximab vedotin exposure was what differed among cohorts A, B and C. Sequences were derived from peripheral blood mononuclear cells (PBMCs), sampled before the second cycle of nivolumab. The receptors derive from a human donor with classical Hodgkin lymphoma.

The J gene is TRBJ2-2, the V gene TRBV4-1; 10 bases fit TRBD2. The CDR3 consists of 17 residues. The J segment lost 8 bases and the V segment lost 3 bases, leaving 12 bases of the junction unmatched. The V gene's germline CDR1 is MGHRA and CDR2 YSYEKL. CDR3 region: CASSHKEGTSGKGELFF. The CDR3, as DNA: TGCGCCAGCAGCCATAAAGAGGGAACTAGCGGGAAAGGGGAGCTGTTTTTT.

The J gene is TRBJ2-1, the V gene TRBV6-5, with 7 bases matching TRBD2. The CDR3 runs 16 residues. J lost 2 bases, V lost 2 bases, and 6 bases had no gene match. Germline lookup yields CDR1 MNHEY and CDR2 SVGAGI. As DNA, the CDR3 is TGTGCCAGCAGTTACCGGGGAGGGACCCCCTACAATGAGCAGTTCTTC. Its translation is CASSYRGGTPYNEQFF.

This chain uses TRBV6-5 with TRBJ2-7, with a weak D call TRBD1 (7 bases). Germline V gene data show CDR1 as MNHEY and CDR2 as SVGAGI. V lost 5 bases, J lost 7 bases, and 15 bases lay in between. The CDR3 extends over 13 amino acids. CDR3 bases: TGTGCCAGCAGTGGAGGGGGCATGAGGGAGCAGTACTTC. Its protein product is CASSGGGMREQYF.

This clone was recorded a few times. This sequence joins TRBV28 and TRBJ1-1, with D hard to call. Germline CDR1 reads MDHEN; CDR2 reads SYDVKM. This CDR3 region has 13 residues. Trimming removed 3 bases from V and 5 bases from J, with 10 bases in between. CDR3 sequence: CASSLGVRTEAFF. CDR3 DNA: TGTGCCAGCAGTTTGGGAGTCCGGACTGAAGCTTTCTTT.

The chain combines TRBV18 with TRBJ2-5; TRBD2 agrees at 12 bases. This CDR3 has 15 amino acids. The V and J ends lost 4 bases and 4 bases, in that order; junction bases with no gene match: 4. Germline V gene sequence: CDR1 KGHSH, CDR2 LQKENI. The CDR3 nucleotides are TGTGCCAGCTCACTTGCGGGACTAGCGGGAGAGACCCAGTACTTC. It specifies CASSLAGLAGETQYF. Supplemented by reference TRBV18 and TRBJ2-5, the full variable domain reads NAGVMQNPRHLVRRRGQEARLRCSPMKGHSHVYWYRQLPEEGLKFMVYLQKENIIDESGMPKERFSAEFPKEGPSILRIQQVVRGDSAAYFCASSLAGLAGETQYFGPGTRLLVL.

This clone occurred once. CDR3 nucleotides: TGTGCCAGCAGCCACCACCGGGAGTTTATGAACACTGAAGCTTTCTTT. Its protein is CASSHHREFMNTEAFF. The rearrangement links TRBV9 to TRBJ1-1; the D is unclear. Germline V gene data show CDR1 as SGDLS and CDR2 as YYNGEE. V gave up 4 bases and J gave up 0 bases, with 16 bases separating them. CDR3 length: 16 residues. Filled out from reference TRBV9 and TRBJ1-1, the complete variable domain reads DSGVTQTPKHLITATGQRVTLRCSPRSGDLSVYWYQQSLDQGLQFLIQYYNGEERAKGNILERFSAQQFPDLHSELNLSSLELGDSALYFCASSHHREFMNTEAFFGQGTRLTVV.

This chain uses TRBV18 with TRBJ1-2, with D unclear. In germline, CDR1 is KGHSH, CDR2 LQKENI. Trimming stripped 0 bases from V and 4 bases from J, with 3 bases between. CDR3 length equals 12 residues. Written as DNA, the CDR3 is TGTGCCAGCTCACCACCTGGCTATGGCTACACCTTC. Its protein is CASSPPGYGYTF.

The rearrangement joins TRBV5-1 to TRBJ2-1; 9 nucleotides align to TRBD2. Trimming removed 0 bases from V and 7 bases from J; junction bases left unmatched: 2. The germline V gene encodes CDR1 SGHRS and CDR2 YFSETQ. The length of the CDR3 is 14 residues. The CDR3 region is CASSLGLAENEQFF. Here the CDR3 DNA reads TGCGCCAGCAGCTTGGGACTAGCGGAGAATGAGCAGTTCTTC.

The chain is built from TRBV5-5 and TRBJ2-7; no reliable D call. This CDR3 has 13 amino acids. The V and J ends lost 0 bases and 7 bases respectively, with 11 bases between them. Germline CDR1 and CDR2: SGHKS and YYEKEE (reference sequence). The CDR3 sequence: CASSLELLLEQYF. CDR3 coding DNA: TGTGCCAGCAGCTTGGAACTGCTCTTGGAGCAGTACTTC.

The chain combines TRBV19 with TRBJ2-1; D is uncertain. This CDR3 is built from 14 residues. Germline V CDR1 and CDR2: LNHDA, SQIVND (reference sequence). V was trimmed by 0 bases and J by 1 base, leaving 4 bases between them. The CDR3 spells CASSIEGSYNEQFF. CDR3 coding DNA: TGTGCCAGTAGTATAGAGGGATCCTACAATGAGCAGTTCTTC.

The chain is built from TRBV6-6 and TRBJ2-7; D possibly corresponds to TRBD1 (6 bases). CDR1 is MNHNY, CDR2 SVGAGI, per germline (reference sequence). The V end was cut by 2 bases, the J end by 6 bases, with 11 bases between. The CDR3 has 13 residues. The CDR3 region is CASSYGTGFEQYF. CDR3 coding DNA: TGTGCCAGCAGTTACGGTACAGGGTTCGAGCAGTACTTC.

The chain employs TRBV30 and TRBJ1-5; D not certain. This CDR3 contains 15 residues. Germline loops: CDR1 GTSNPN, CDR2 SVGIG (reference sequence). V lost 3 bases, J lost 0 bases, and 12 bases lay in between. The CDR3 loop is CAWSAGFNSNQPQHF. The CDR3 DNA sequence: TGTGCCTGGAGCGCCGGGTTTAATAGCAATCAGCCCCAGCATTTT.

The rearrangement joins TRBV28 to TRBJ1-2, with 9 bases that match TRBD1. Looked up from germline, CDR1 is MDHEN and CDR2 is SYDVKM. J was trimmed by 3 bases and V by 4 bases; bases with no gene match: 6. CDR3 length: 15 amino acids. CDR3 protein: CASSYRDRDYYGYTF. DNA of the CDR3: TGTGCCAGCAGTTATAGGGACAGGGACTACTATGGCTACACCTTC.

The chain has TRBV6-1 and TRBJ1-5, with TRBD1 identical over 9 bases. Germline-derived CDR1 and CDR2 are MNHNS and SASEGT. CDR3 length: 15 amino acids. Trimming removed 6 bases from V and 6 bases from J; junction bases left unmatched: 9. The CDR3: CASSPVTGGGQPQHF. The CDR3, as DNA: TGTGCCAGCAGCCCGGTGACAGGGGGAGGTCAGCCCCAGCATTTT.

In its sample, this clone was seen once. The V gene is TRBV5-4, the J gene TRBJ2-1; perhaps TRBD1 as D (6 bases). The germline CDR1 and CDR2 sequences are SGHNT and YYREEE (reference sequence). The V end lost 4 bases, the J end lost 4 bases, and 15 bases lay between the germline ends. The CDR3 covers 15 residues. The CDR3 here is CASSGGQPEYNEQFF. As DNA, the CDR3 is TGTGCCAGCAGCGGCGGACAGCCTGAATACAATGAGCAGTTCTTC.

The rearrangement joins TRBV5-4 to TRBJ1-1; D is unresolved. V was clipped by 1 base and J by 0 bases, with 7 bases between them. CDR3 length equals 14 residues. Germline V gives CDR1 SGHNT, CDR2 YYREEE (reference sequence). The CDR3 sequence: CASSLRRLNTEAFF. The CDR3 DNA reads TGTGCCAGCAGCTTGCGTCGGTTGAACACTGAAGCTTTCTTT.

The V and J genes are TRBV2 and TRBJ2-7; D not resolved. The CDR3 has 13 residues. Germline V lookup: CDR1 SNHLY, CDR2 FYNNEI. V lost 5 bases, J lost 3 bases, and 11 bases lay in between. The CDR3: CASSFDGNYEQYF. The CDR3 DNA reads TGTGCCAGCAGTTTTGACGGAAACTACGAGCAGTACTTC.

The chain employs TRBV29-1 and TRBJ2-1, with D unclear. The CDR3 covers 15 residues. Deletions cut 6 bases from V and 0 bases from J, with 15 bases between. Germline V gene data show CDR1 as SQVTM and CDR2 as ANQGSEA. As DNA, the CDR3 is TGCAGCGTATTGAGTATGGAGAGCTCCTACAATGAGCAGTTCTTC. Amino acid sequence: CSVLSMESSYNEQFF.

The chain uses TRBV14 and TRBJ2-3; D is unclear. CDR3 size: 14 residues. Per germline, CDR1 SGHDN and CDR2 FVKESK. Trimming removed 4 bases from V and 2 bases from J, with 10 bases in between. In nucleotides, the CDR3 is TGTGCCAGCAGCCTAACTCGGGCCACAGATACGCAGTATTTT. Translating it yields CASSLTRATDTQYF.

The V gene is TRBV4-1, the J gene TRBJ1-2; perhaps TRBD1 as D (5 bases). Trimming cost V 2 bases and J 8 bases, with 24 bases left between them. The CDR3 length is 17 residues. Germline V gene sequence: CDR1 MGHRA, CDR2 YSYEKL. CDR3 in DNA: TGCGCCAGCAGCCAATTCCAAGGTTCCGGGGGAGAAGGCGGCTACACCTTC. Amino acids: CASSQFQGSGGEGGYTF.

The chain has TRBV30 and TRBJ2-7; 10 nucleotides agree with TRBD2. Trimming took 1 base from V and 0 from J; bases not matched to a gene: 6. The CDR3 sequence is 16 residues long. The germline V gene encodes CDR1 GTSNPN and CDR2 SVGIG (reference sequence). DNA of the CDR3: TGTGCCTGGAGTGGAACTAGCGGGATTAGCTCCTACGAGCAGTACTTC. This translates into CAWSGTSGISSYEQYF.

The V and J genes are TRBV29-1 and TRBJ2-2; weak D call: TRBD2 (7 bases). CDR1 SQVTM and CDR2 ANQGSEA come from the germline V gene. The germline V and J ends were trimmed by 7 bases and 3 bases, with 18 bases remaining between them. The CDR3 totals 15 residues. CDR3 residues: CSATRGALDTGELFF. The CDR3 nucleotides are TGCAGCGCCACACGGGGGGCGCTGGACACCGGGGAGCTGTTTTTT.

The chain has TRBV27 and TRBJ2-5, with 10 positions matching TRBD1. V trimming: 6 bases; J trimming: 5 bases; junction bases outside the gene matches: 6. The CDR3 covers 14 residues. The V gene's germline CDR1 is MNHEY and CDR2 SMNVEV (reference sequence). The CDR3 coding sequence is TGTGCCAGCAGGCCGACAGGGGGCGGGGAGACCCAGTACTTC. Translating gives CASRPTGGGETQYF.

The V gene is TRBV11-2, the J gene TRBJ2-1; the match to TRBD2 covers 13 bases. Germline V gene data show CDR1 as SGHAT and CDR2 as FQNNGV. This CDR3 has 16 residues. The junction had 6 bases not matched to a gene; V was cut back by 5 bases and J by 5 bases. CDR3 sequence: CASSTRLAGGNNEQFF. CDR3 DNA: TGTGCCAGCAGCACCAGACTAGCGGGAGGAAACAATGAGCAGTTCTTC.

In regard to this clone: At one boundary the junction diverges from the germline segment, which might be a read error. This chain uses TRBV7-7 with TRBJ2-1; D is unclear. CDR3 size: 13 residues. Per the germline V gene, CDR1 is SSHAT and CDR2 is FNYEAQ (reference sequence). The CDR3 is CASSLDRAGEQFF. DNA for the CDR3: TGTGCTAGCAGCTTAGATAGGGCTGGGGAGCAGTTCTTC.

This chain links TRBV6-4 with TRBJ2-5; D gene unclear. Per germline, CDR1 MRHNA and CDR2 SNTAGT. CDR3 length: 13 residues. V was pared by 8 bases and J by 4 bases, with 14 bases between. The CDR3 loop is CASARSVGETQYF. The DNA for the CDR3 is TGTGCCAGCGCCAGGTCCGTCGGAGAGACCCAGTACTTC.

The chain carries TRBV6-5 and TRBJ1-2; tentatively, D is TRBD1 (6 bases). The CDR3 has 15 residues. V shed 0 bases and J shed 1 base, with 9 bases lying between them. Per the germline V gene, CDR1 is MNHEY and CDR2 is SVGAGI. The CDR3 is CASSYSYRVNYGYTF. In nucleotides, the CDR3 is TGTGCCAGCAGTTACTCTTACAGGGTTAACTATGGCTACACCTTC.

CDR3: CASRDRGTPQETQYF. The CDR3 nucleotides are TGTGCCAGCAGGGACAGGGGTACCCCACAGGAGACCCAGTACTTC. The chain combines TRBV6-1 with TRBJ2-5; 9 nucleotides align to TRBD1. Trimming at V came to 6 bases and at J to 5 bases, leaving 10 bases not matched to a gene. CDR1 and CDR2 (germline): MNHNS, SASEGT. This CDR3 is built from 15 residues.

This clone appeared a single time. The V call is TRBV30, the J call TRBJ1-1; D gene unclear. The V end lost 0 bases, the J end lost 0 bases, and 11 bases lay between the germline ends. The germline V gene has CDR1 GTSNPN and CDR2 SVGIG (reference sequence). This CDR3 contains 15 residues. The CDR3, as DNA: TGTGCCTGGAGTGTTAAAGGCCACATGAACACTGAAGCTTTCTTT. It is translated as CAWSVKGHMNTEAFF.